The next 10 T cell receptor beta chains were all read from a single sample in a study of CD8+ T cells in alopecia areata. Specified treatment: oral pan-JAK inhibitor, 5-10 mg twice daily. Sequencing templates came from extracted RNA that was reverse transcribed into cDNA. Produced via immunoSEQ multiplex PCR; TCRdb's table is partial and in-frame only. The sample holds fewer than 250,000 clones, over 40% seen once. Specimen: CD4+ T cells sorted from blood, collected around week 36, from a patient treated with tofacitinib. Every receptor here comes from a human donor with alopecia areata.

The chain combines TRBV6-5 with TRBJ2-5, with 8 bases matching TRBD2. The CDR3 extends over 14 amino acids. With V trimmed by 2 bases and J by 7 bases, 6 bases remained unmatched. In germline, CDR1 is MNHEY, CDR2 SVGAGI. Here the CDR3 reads CASSYDPAGGTQYF. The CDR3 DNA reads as TGTGCCAGCAGTTACGATCCCGCGGGAGGGACCCAGTACTTC.

CDR3 sequence: CASSVEGVWNTEAFF. CDR3 DNA: TGTGCCAGCAGCGTAGAGGGGGTATGGAACACTGAAGCTTTCTTT. This chain joins TRBV9 and TRBJ1-1; D may be TRBD1 (6 bases). Germline values: CDR1 SGDLS, CDR2 YYNGEE. This CDR3 contains 15 residues. Trimming took off 0 bases at V and 1 base at J, with 10 bases between the two ends.

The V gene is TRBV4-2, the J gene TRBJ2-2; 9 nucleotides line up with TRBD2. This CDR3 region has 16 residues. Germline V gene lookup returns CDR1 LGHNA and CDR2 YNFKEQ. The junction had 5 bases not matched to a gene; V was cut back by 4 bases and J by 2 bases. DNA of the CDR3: TGTGCCAGCAGCCGAGGACTAGCGACCAACACCGGGGAGCTGTTTTTT. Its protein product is CASSRGLATNTGELFF.

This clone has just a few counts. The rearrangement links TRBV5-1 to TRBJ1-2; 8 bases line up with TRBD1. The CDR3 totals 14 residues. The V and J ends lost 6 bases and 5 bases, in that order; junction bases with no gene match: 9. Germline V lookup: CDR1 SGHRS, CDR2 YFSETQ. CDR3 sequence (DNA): TGCGCCAGCAACAGGGGGGGACGAAGATATGGCTACACCTTC. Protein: CASNRGGRRYGYTF.

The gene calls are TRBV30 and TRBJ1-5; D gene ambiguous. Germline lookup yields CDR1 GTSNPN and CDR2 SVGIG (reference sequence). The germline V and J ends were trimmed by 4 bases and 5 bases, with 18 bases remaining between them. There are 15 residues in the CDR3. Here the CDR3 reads CAWNLGTPDYQPQHF. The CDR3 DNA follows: TGTGCCTGGAATCTAGGAACACCTGACTATCAGCCCCAGCATTTT. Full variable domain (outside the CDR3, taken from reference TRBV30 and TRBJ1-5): SQTIHQWPATLVQPVGSPLSLECTVEGTSNPNLYWYRQAAGRGLQLLFYSVGIGQISSEVPQNLSASRPQDRQFILSSKKLLLSDSGFYLCAWNLGTPDYQPQHFGDGTRLSIL.

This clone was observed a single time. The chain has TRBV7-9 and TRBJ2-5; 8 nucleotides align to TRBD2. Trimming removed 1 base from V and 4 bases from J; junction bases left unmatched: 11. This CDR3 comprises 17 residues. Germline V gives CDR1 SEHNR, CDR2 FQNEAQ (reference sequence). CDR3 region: CASSLGRRGRTAETQYF. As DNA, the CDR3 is TGTGCCAGCAGCTTAGGCAGGCGCGGGAGGACCGCAGAGACCCAGTACTTC.

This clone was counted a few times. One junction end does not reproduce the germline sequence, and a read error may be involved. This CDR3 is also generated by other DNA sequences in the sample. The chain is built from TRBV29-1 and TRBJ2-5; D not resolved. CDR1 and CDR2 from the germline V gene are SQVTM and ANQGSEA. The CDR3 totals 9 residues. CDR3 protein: CSVEETQYF. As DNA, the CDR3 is TGCAGCGTCGAAGAGACCCAGTACTTC.

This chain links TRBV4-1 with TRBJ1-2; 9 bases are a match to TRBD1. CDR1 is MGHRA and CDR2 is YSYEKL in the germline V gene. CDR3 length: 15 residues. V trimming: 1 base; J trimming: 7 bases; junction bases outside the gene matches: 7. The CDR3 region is CASSQGEQGASGYTF. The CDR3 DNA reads TGCGCCAGCAGCCAAGGGGAACAGGGGGCTAGTGGCTACACCTTC.

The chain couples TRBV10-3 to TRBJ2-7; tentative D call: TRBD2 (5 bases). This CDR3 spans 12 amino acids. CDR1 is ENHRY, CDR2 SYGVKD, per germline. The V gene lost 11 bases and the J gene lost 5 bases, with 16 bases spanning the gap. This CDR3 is CAHRGNLDEQYF. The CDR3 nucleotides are TGTGCCCATCGAGGGAATTTAGACGAGCAGTACTTC.

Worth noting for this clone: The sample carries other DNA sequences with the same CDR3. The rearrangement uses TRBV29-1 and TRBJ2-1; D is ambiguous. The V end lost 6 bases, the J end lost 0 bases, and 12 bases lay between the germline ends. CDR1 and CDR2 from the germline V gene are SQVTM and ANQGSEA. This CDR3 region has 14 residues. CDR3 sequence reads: CSVVGQSSYNEQFF. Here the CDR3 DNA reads TGCAGCGTAGTGGGCCAGAGCTCCTACAATGAGCAGTTCTTC.